The entry below gives a single T cell receptor (beta chain) sequence along with its context. Which antigen it targets is not known. Base-call qualities are not available, and no considerably larger clone is one nucleotide away. Genomic DNA served as template for TCR beta VDJ combination and CDR3 sequence profiling. An Illumina HiSeq 2000 was used for TCR repertoire sequencing. In the paper's pipeline: TRBV/TRBJ rearrangement plots, CDR3 size and DJ length profiles, and Simpson's diversity index were used to assess repertoires. Whichever DNA sequence was most abundant in the deep sequencing data was defined as the immunodominant clone. CDR3 amino acid sequences were checked for sharing across subjects and were also compared against the VDJdb database and published repertoires. The public reads were run again by TCRdb, first through fastp at Q25 and then through MiXCR, and only productive beta chains were kept. Entries are consolidated by CDR3 protein sequence, retaining the most common genes and DNA. The V and J calls and clone size come from TCRdb's table, not from the authors' own analysis. For this sample there are 270,000 or so distinct CDR3 sequences; 65% to 90% appear just once. Approximately 42% of the sample goes to the ten largest clones.

This sample stems from a study of CD8+CD57+ T cells in acquired aplastic anemia (dated by TCRdb to the late 2010s). Looking at the study overall: A mean of approximately 3 ug of DNA, ranging from about 0.2 to 27.4 ug, was extracted from sorted CD4+ and CD8+ cells. CD8+CD57+ expansion was defined as frequency above the mean frequency observed in healthy subjects.

After removal of 6 bases from V and 8 bases from J, the junction retains 18 bases not matched to a gene. The CDR3 runs 16 amino acids, cysteine and valine included. The DNA shown is the 48-base CDR3, in frame from base 1. The patients picked for sequencing were ones in whom flow cytometry had shown an expansion of CD8+CD57+ cells. All patients had severe acquired aplastic anemia diagnosed by International Study of Aplastic Anemia and Agranulocytosis and Camitta criteria. At the time blood was sampled, none of the patients had received any therapy. The study deep-sequenced TCR repertoires of sorted CD4+ and CD8+ blood T cells from severe aplastic anemia patients and healthy subjects. Patients were enrolled under clinicaltrials.gov protocols 00001620, 01623167, 00001397, 00071045, 00081523 and 00961064 in the USA. Ficoll-Paque density gradient centrifugation was used to isolate peripheral blood mononuclear cells. CD4+ and CD8+ T cells were sorted by FACS or magnetic beads before DNA extraction.

What the research found in general, with its limitations: Some 27 CD8+ CDR3 sequences were found in both patients and controls but appeared to be highly expressed in patients and within the immunodominant clones of the patients. Between patients and healthy controls, no significant difference in CD8+ Simpson's diversity was found (P=0.060).

The specimen sequenced was sorted CD4+, CD8+, or CD8+CD57+ T cells (not recorded which) from PBMCs. The sequence joins TRBV12-3 or TRBV12-4 to TRBJ2-7, with 8 bases matching TRBD1. This sequence originates from a human donor with aplastic anemia. The DNA sequence follows: TGTGCCAGCAGCCCACCGGGACAGGCGAACCTGGCCAAGCAGTACGTC. Its translation reads: CASSPPGQANLAKQYV.